Below, one T cell receptor beta chain is given with its context. The data were taken from a study of patients and donors after allogeneic stem cell transplantation. The CDR3 contains 16 residues. V lost 0 bases and J lost 0, with 12 bases in between. Germline V CDR1 and CDR2: LNHNV, YYDKDF (reference sequence). TCRdb re-called the RT-PCR reads with MiXCR, one entry per CDR3 protein. The data show about a million distinct CDR3 sequences, approximately 19% seen once. Specimen: blood, either unsorted or a sorted T cell fraction (not recorded which). This chain joins TRBV15 and TRBJ2-7, with a weak D call TRBD2 (7 bases). The origin of this receptor is a human donor who was either an allogeneic HSCT recipient or a stem cell or donor lymphocyte infusion donor (not recorded which). It is not recorded whose cells these are; they may come from a transplant donor. CDR3 bases: TGTGCCACCAGCAGAGATTTCGGGGGGCACTCCTACGAGCAGTACTTC. Protein: CATSRDFGGHSYEQYF.